This T cell receptor (beta chain) stems from a study of blood T cell repertoires in COVID-19. At the level of the study: From T cells, B-cell-depleted T cells, or PBMCs came the material, which was cDNA or gDNA.

In germline, CDR1 is SNHLY, CDR2 FYNNEI. V was pared by 8 bases and J by 11 bases, with 12 bases between. The CDR3 runs to 10 residues. How the authors handled the data: It was from reference gene primer amplification that nucleated cell counts were estimated. Sequenced by immunoSEQ multiplex PCR; TCRdb stores in-frame clones only, minus some. The V and J calls and clone size come from that table; D and trimming were worked out from the DNA. The data contain a few hundred thousand clones, about 89% of them singletons. Material: peripheral blood. The chain couples TRBV2 to TRBJ1-1; weak D call: TRBD1 (5 bases). This clonotype was sampled from a woman under 40 with COVID-19, enrolled during active disease. The CDR3: CASSDMRAFF. CDR3 sequence (DNA): TGTGCCAGCTCGGACATGCGGGCTTTCTTT.